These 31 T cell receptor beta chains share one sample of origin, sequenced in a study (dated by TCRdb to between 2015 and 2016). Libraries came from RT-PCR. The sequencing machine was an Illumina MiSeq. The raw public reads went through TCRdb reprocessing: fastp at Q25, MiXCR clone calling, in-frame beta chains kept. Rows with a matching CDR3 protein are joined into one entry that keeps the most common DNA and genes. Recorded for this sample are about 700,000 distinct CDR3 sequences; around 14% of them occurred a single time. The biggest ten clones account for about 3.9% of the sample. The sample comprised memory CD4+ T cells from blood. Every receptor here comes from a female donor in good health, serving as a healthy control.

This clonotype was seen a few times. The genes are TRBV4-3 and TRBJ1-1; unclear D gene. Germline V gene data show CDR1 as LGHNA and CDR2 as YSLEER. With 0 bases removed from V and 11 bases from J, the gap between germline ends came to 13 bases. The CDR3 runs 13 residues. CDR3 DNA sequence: TGCGCCAGCAGCCAAGATGTCAAGGTTGTGGCTTTCTTT. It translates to CASSQDVKVVAFF.

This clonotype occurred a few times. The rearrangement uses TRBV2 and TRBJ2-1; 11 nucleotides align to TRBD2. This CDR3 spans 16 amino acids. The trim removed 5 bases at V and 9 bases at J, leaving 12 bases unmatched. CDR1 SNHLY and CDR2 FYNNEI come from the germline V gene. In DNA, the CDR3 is TGTGCCAGCAGTCCAATCCTAGCGGGAGGCGGAGGTGAGCAGTTCTTC. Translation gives CASSPILAGGGGEQFF.

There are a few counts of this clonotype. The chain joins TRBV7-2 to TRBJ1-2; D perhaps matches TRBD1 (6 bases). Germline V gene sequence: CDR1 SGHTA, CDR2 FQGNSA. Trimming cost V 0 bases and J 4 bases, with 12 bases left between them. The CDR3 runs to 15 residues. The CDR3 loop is CASSLAPGTPYGYTF. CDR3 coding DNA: TGTGCCAGCAGCTTAGCGCCCGGGACACCCTATGGCTACACCTTC.

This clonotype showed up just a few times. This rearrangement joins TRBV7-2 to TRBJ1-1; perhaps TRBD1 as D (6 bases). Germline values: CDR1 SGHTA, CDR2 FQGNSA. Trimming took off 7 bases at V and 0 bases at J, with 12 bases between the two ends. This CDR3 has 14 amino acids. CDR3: CASTLGQMNTEAFF. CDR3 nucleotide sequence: TGTGCCAGCACCCTGGGACAAATGAACACTGAAGCTTTCTTT.

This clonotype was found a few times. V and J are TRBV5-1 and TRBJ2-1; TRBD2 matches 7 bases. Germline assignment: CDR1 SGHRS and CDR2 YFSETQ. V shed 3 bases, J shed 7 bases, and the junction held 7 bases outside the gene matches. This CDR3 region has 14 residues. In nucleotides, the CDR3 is TGCGCCAGCAGCTCTGGACTAGGGTGGAATGAGCAGTTCTTC. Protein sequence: CASSSGLGWNEQFF.

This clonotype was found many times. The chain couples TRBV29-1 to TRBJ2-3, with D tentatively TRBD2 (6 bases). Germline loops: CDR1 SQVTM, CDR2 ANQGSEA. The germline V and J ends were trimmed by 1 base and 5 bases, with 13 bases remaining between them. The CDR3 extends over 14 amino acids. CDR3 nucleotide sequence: TGCAGCGTTGAAGGACGGGCGGGGAGAGATACGCAGTATTTT. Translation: CSVEGRAGRDTQYF.

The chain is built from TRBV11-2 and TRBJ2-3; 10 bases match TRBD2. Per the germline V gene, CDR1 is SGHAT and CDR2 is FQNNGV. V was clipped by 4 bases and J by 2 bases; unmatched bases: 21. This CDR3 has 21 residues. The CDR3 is CASSSPLSRRAGGQNTDTQYF. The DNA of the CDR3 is TGTGCCAGCAGCTCGCCACTCTCTAGGCGAGCGGGAGGGCAGAACACAGATACGCAGTATTTT.

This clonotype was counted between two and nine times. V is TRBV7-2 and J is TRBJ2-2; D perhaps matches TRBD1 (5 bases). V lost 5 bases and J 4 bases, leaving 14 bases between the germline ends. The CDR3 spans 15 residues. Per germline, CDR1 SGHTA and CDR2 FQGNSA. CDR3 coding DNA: TGTGCCAGCAGCCGTGGGGCTTCGTCCACCGGGGAGCTGTTTTTT. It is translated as CASSRGASSTGELFF.

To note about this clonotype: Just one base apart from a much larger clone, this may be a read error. The chain's CDR3 is CASRQGNYGYTF. The CDR3 DNA follows: TGTGCCAGCAGGCAGGGAAACTATGGCTACACCTTC. V is TRBV7-2 and J is TRBJ1-2, with TRBD1 as a possible D gene (5 bases). This CDR3 spans 12 amino acids. Germline values: CDR1 SGHTA, CDR2 FQGNSA. Trimming took off 6 bases at V and 2 bases at J, with 7 bases between the two ends.

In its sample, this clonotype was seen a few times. The CDR3 nucleotides read TGTGCCAGCAGCTTAGCGGACTTGACGGGGATTGGAGAGCAGTTCTTC. Protein: CASSLADLTGIGEQFF. The rearrangement joins TRBV7-2 to TRBJ2-1; D possibly corresponds to TRBD2 (5 bases). Trimming cost V 0 bases and J 10 bases, with 19 bases left between them. The CDR3 extends over 16 amino acids. In germline, CDR1 is SGHTA, CDR2 FQGNSA.

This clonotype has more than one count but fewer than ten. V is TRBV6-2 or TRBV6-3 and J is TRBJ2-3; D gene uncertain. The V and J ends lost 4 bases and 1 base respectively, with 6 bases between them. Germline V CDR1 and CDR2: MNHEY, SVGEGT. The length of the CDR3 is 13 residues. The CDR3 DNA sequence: TGTGCCAGCAGTTCGATCCGCACAGATACGCAGTATTTT. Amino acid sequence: CASSSIRTDTQYF.

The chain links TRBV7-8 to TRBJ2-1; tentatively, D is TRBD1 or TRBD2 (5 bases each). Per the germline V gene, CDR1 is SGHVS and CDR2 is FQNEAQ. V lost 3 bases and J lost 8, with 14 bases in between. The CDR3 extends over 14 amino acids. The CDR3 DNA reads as TGTGCCAGCAGCTTCAGTGAGTCGGGGCATGAGCAGTTCTTC. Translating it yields CASSFSESGHEQFF.

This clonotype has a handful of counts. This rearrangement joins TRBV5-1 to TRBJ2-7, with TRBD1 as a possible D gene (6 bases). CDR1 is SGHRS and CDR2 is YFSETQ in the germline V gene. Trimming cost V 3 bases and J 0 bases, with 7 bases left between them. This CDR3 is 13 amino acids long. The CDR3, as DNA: TGCGCCAGCAGCTGGGACAACTCCTACGAGCAGTACTTC. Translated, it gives CASSWDNSYEQYF.

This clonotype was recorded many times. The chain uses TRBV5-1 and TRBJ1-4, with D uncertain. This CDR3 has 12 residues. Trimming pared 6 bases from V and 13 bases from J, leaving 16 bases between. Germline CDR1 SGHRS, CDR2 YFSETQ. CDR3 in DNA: TGCGCCAGCACCAACCCAGGACGGGGACTGTTTTTT. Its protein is CASTNPGRGLFF.

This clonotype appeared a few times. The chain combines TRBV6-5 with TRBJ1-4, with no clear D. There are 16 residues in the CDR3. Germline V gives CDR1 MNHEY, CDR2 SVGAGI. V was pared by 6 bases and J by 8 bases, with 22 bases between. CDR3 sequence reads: CASSYGTGWSGEKLFF. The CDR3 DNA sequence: TGTGCCAGCAGCTACGGCACCGGGTGGAGTGGAGAAAAACTGTTTTTT.

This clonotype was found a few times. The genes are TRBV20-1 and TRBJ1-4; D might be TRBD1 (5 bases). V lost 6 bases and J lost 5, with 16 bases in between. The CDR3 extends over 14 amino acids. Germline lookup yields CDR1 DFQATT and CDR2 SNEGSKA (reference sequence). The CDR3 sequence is CSAQGVPPNEKLFF. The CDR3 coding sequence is TGCAGTGCCCAAGGGGTACCGCCGAATGAAAAACTGTTTTTT.

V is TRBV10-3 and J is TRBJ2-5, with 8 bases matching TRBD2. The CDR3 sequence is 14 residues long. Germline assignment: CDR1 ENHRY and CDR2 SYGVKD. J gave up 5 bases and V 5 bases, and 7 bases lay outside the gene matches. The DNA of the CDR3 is TGTGCCATCAGTCCCGGCGGGAGGTCCGAGACCCAGTACTTC. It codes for CAISPGGRSETQYF.

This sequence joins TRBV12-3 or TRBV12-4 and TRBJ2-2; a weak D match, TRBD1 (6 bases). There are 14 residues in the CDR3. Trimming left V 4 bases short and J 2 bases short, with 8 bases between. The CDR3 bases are TGTGCCAGCAGTTGGACAGTCAACACCGGGGAGCTGTTTTTT. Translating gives CASSWTVNTGELFF.

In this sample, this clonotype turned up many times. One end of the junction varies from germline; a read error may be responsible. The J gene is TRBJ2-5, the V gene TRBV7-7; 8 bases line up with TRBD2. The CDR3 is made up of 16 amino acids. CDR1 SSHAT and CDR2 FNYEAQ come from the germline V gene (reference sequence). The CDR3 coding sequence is TGTGCTAGCAGCTTAGGATCTAGCGGGTCTTACGAGACCCAGTACTTC. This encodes CASSLGSSGSYETQYF.

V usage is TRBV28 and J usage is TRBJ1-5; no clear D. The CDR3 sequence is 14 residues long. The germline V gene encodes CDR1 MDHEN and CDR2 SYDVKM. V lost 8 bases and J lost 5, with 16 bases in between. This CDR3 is CASSLLSGHQPQHF. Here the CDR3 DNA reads TGTGCCAGCTCCCTATTGTCCGGGCATCAGCCCCAGCATTTT.

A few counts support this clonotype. The CDR3 DNA follows: TGTGCCAGCAGTGTCAGACACTCCTACGAGCAGTACTTC. Translation: CASSVRHSYEQYF. V gene TRBV28 combines with J gene TRBJ2-7; D not certain. The CDR3 extends over 13 amino acids. CDR1 MDHEN and CDR2 SYDVKM come from the germline V gene. V was shortened by 5 bases and J by 0 bases, with 8 bases between the two germline ends.

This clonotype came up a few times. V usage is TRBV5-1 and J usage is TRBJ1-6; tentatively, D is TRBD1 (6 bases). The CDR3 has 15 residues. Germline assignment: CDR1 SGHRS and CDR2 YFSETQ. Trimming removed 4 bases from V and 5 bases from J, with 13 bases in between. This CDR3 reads CASSPRQGNNSPLHF. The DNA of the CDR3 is TGCGCCAGCAGCCCCCGCCAGGGGAATAATTCACCCCTCCACTTT.

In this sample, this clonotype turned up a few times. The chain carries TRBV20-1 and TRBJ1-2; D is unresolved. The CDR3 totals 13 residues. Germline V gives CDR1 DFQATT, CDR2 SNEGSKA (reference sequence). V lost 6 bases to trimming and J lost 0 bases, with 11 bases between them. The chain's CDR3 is CSAKDTSNYGYTF. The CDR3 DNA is TGCAGTGCAAAAGACACCTCTAACTATGGCTACACCTTC.

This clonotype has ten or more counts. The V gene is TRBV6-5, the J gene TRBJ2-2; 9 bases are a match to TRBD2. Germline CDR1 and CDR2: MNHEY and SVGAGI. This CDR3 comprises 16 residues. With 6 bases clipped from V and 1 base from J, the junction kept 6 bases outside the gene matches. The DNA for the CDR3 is TGTGCCAGCAGAACCCTAGCGGGGAGGAACACCGGGGAGCTGTTTTTT. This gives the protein CASRTLAGRNTGELFF.

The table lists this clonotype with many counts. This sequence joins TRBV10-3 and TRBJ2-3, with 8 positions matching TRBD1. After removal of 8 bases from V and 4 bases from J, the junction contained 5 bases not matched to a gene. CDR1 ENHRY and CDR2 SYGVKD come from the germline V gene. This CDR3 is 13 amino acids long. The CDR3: CAIAGQGPDTQYF. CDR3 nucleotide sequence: TGTGCCATCGCCGGACAGGGCCCAGATACGCAGTATTTT.

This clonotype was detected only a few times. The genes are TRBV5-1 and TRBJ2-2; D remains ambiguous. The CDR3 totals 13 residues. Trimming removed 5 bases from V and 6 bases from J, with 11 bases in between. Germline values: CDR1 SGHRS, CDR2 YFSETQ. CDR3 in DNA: TGCGCCAGCAGGTATTGGGCGGCCGGGGAGCTGTTTTTT. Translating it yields CASRYWAAGELFF.

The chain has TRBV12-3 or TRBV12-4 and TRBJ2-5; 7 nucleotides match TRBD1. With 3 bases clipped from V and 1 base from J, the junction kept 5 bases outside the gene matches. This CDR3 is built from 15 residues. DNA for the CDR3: TGTGCCAGCAGTTTTACAGGGGTGAGCCAAGAGACCCAGTACTTC. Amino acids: CASSFTGVSQETQYF.

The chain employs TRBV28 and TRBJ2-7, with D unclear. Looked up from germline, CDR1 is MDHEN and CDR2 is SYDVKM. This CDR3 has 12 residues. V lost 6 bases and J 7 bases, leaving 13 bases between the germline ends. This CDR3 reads CASRSTVTEQYF. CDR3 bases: TGTGCCAGCAGGTCGACGGTAACGGAGCAGTACTTC.

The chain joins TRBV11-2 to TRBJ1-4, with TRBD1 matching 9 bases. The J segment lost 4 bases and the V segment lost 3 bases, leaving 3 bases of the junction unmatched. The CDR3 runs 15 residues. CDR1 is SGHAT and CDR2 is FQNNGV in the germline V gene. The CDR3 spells CASSFRTGDNEKLFF. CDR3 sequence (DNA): TGTGCCAGCAGCTTTCGGACAGGGGATAATGAAAAACTGTTTTTT.

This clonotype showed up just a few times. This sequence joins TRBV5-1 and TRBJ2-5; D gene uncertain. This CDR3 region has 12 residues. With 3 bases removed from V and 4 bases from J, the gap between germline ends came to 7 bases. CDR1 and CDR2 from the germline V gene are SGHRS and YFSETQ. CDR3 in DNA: TGCGCCAGCAGCTATGGGGTAGAGACCCAGTACTTC. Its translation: CASSYGVETQYF.

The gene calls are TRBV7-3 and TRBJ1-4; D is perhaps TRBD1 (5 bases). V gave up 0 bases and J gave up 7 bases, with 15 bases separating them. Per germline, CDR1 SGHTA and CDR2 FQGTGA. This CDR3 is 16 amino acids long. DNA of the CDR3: TGTGCCAGCAGCTTAACGGGCCGGGGGACCGGTGAAAAACTGTTTTTT. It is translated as CASSLTGRGTGEKLFF.